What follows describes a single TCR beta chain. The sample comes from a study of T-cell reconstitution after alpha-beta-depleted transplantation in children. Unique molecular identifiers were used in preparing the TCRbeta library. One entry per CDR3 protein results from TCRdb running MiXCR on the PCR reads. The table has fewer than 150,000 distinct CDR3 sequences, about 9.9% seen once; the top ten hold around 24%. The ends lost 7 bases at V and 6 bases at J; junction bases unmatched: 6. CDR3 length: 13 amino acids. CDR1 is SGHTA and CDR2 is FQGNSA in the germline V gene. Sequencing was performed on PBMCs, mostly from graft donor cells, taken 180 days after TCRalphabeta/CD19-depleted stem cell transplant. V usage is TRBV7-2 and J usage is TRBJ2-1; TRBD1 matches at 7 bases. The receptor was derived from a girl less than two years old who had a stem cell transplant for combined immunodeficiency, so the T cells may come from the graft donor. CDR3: CASTENRGNEQFF. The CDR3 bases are TGTGCCAGCACCGAGAACAGGGGCAATGAGCAGTTCTTC.